The 32 T cell receptor beta chains presented below share a single source sample, sequenced in a study of blood T cell repertoires in COVID-19. The protocol was immunoSEQ multiplex PCR, while the TCRdb copy is restricted to in-frame clones and leaves out a portion. The repertoire holds nearly 200,000 clones, with approximately 84% as singletons. Sequencing was performed on PBMCs or T cells enriched from blood (not recorded which). The receptors here all came from a middle-aged man who had recovered from COVID-19.

This clone was counted once. V gene TRBV29-1 combines with J gene TRBJ1-2, with 7 bases lining up with TRBD1. In germline, CDR1 is SQVTM, CDR2 ANQGSEA. V lost 7 bases, J lost 2 bases, and 7 bases stayed unmatched. This CDR3 is built from 13 residues. DNA for the CDR3: TGCAGCGCTATTCCACAGGGGAACTATGGCTACACCTTC. It is translated as CSAIPQGNYGYTF.

The chain employs TRBV4-3 and TRBJ1-6; the D gene is possibly TRBD1 (5 bases). This CDR3 is built from 14 residues. Germline V lookup: CDR1 LGHNA, CDR2 YSLEER. Between the trimmed V and J ends, which lost 0 bases and 10 bases, there was a span of 10 bases. The CDR3 sequence is CASSQDLGGSPLHF. Written as DNA, the CDR3 is TGCGCCAGCAGCCAAGATCTCGGGGGATCACCCCTCCACTTT.

V and J are TRBV6-1 and TRBJ2-3, with D perhaps matching TRBD2 (7 bases). The V gene lost 4 bases and the J gene lost 7 bases, with 21 bases spanning the gap. The CDR3 sequence is 16 residues long. Germline CDR1 MNHNS, CDR2 SASEGT. CDR3 DNA: TGTGCCAGCAGTGTTCAAGTAATGTTCGGGGGGCATACGCAGTATTTT. Translation gives CASSVQVMFGGHTQYF.

The chain employs TRBV7-3 and TRBJ2-1, with D unresolved. The CDR3 consists of 14 residues. CDR1 and CDR2 from the germline V gene are SGHTA and FQGTGA. Trimming shortened V by 2 bases and J by 7 bases, and 12 bases separated the two germline ends. CDR3 sequence (DNA): TGTGCCAGCAGCTTAGGCTTTGGCCAAAATGAGCAGTTCTTC. Its translation is CASSLGFGQNEQFF.

V gene TRBV19 combines with J gene TRBJ1-5, with D perhaps matching TRBD1 (6 bases). V was pared by 5 bases and J by 8 bases, with 19 bases between. CDR1 LNHDA and CDR2 SQIVND come from the germline V gene (reference sequence). This CDR3 has 15 residues. Here the CDR3 DNA reads TGTGCCAGTAGTTCCAAGACAGGTCGAGGGGAGCCCCAGCATTTT. The encoded protein is CASSSKTGRGEPQHF.

The chain combines TRBV7-2 with TRBJ2-4, with a weak D call TRBD1 (6 bases). Trimming took off 1 base at V and 4 bases at J, with 14 bases between the two ends. The V gene's germline CDR1 is SGHTA and CDR2 FQGNSA. This CDR3 is built from 16 residues. The CDR3 DNA is TGTGCCAGCAGCTTAGGTCAGGGGATCGAAAAAAACATTCAGTACTTC. This encodes CASSLGQGIEKNIQYF.

This sequence joins TRBV2 and TRBJ1-1; 7 bases are shared with TRBD1. Trimming removed 6 bases from V and 3 bases from J; junction bases left unmatched: 19. This CDR3 is 18 amino acids long. Germline CDR1 SNHLY, CDR2 FYNNEI. The CDR3 spells CASSPYRDRVDGDTEAFF. CDR3 DNA sequence: TGTGCCAGCAGCCCCTACCGAGACAGGGTGGATGGGGACACTGAAGCTTTCTTT.

The chain has TRBV12-3 or TRBV12-4 and TRBJ1-1, with D uncertain. The CDR3 sequence is 11 residues long. With 5 bases removed from V and 3 bases from J, the gap between germline ends came to 4 bases. CDR3 DNA sequence: TGTGCCAGCAGTACGGACACTGAAGCTTTCTTT. This codes for CASSTDTEAFF.

The chain uses TRBV4-1 and TRBJ1-4; D is uncertain. Per the germline V gene, CDR1 is MGHRA and CDR2 is YSYEKL. V lost 4 bases, J lost 7 bases, and 10 bases lay in between. The CDR3 runs 13 residues. The CDR3 DNA reads TGCGCCAGCAGCCTCCAGGAAGGTGAAAAACTGTTTTTT. Translating it yields CASSLQEGEKLFF.

The chain couples TRBV12-3 or TRBV12-4 to TRBJ2-7, with 8 bases lining up with TRBD1. V was clipped by 3 bases and J by 13 bases; unmatched bases: 8. The length of the CDR3 is 12 residues. This CDR3 is CASSFPGQGTYF. CDR3 in DNA: TGTGCCAGCAGTTTCCCAGGACAGGGAACCTACTTC.

This clone came up once. This chain uses TRBV5-6 with TRBJ2-1; 8 bases fit TRBD2. Germline trimming cut 2 bases from V and 7 bases from J; bases unmatched to any gene: 14. The germline V gene has CDR1 SGHDT and CDR2 YYEEEE. The CDR3 extends over 17 amino acids. The CDR3 region is CASSFVVAGGRGNEQFF. As DNA, the CDR3 is TGTGCCAGCAGCTTTGTCGTCGCGGGGGGCCGGGGTAATGAGCAGTTCTTC.

The chain combines TRBV27 with TRBJ2-3; the match to TRBD1 covers 7 bases. This CDR3 region has 15 residues. The ends lost 5 bases at V and 9 bases at J; junction bases unmatched: 14. Germline values: CDR1 MNHEY, CDR2 SMNVEV (reference sequence). The CDR3 region has the DNA TGTGCCAGCAGTGCAGACAGGGTCGCCTCGTCCACGCAGTATTTT. Translating it yields CASSADRVASSTQYF.

The genes are TRBV9 and TRBJ1-6; perhaps TRBD1 as D (6 bases). Germline loops: CDR1 SGDLS, CDR2 YYNGEE. The length of the CDR3 is 14 residues. V was pared by 0 bases and J by 9 bases, with 10 bases between. As DNA, the CDR3 is TGTGCCAGCAGCGTAGGAGGGGGTAGTTCACCCCTCCACTTT. Protein: CASSVGGGSSPLHF. Full variable domain (rest looked up from reference TRBV9 and TRBJ1-6): DSGVTQTPKHLITATGQRVTLRCSPRSGDLSVYWYQQSLDQGLQFLIQYYNGEERAKGNILERFSAQQFPDLHSELNLSSLELGDSALYFCASSVGGGSSPLHFGNGTRLTVT.

The gene calls are TRBV19 and TRBJ1-6; 8 bases align to TRBD1. The germline CDR1 and CDR2 sequences are LNHDA and SQIVND (reference sequence). V shed 5 bases and J 5 bases; nucleotides not matched to a gene: 2. There are 14 residues in the CDR3. CDR3 amino acids: CASSYRGDNSPLHF. The CDR3 DNA reads as TGTGCCAGTAGTTACAGGGGGGATAATTCACCCCTCCACTTT.

This clone was seen many times. The chain employs TRBV11-2 and TRBJ2-2; D gene uncertain. This CDR3 comprises 13 residues. V shed 1 base and J shed 8 bases, with 8 bases lying between them. The germline CDR1 and CDR2 sequences are SGHAT and FQNNGV. The CDR3 here is CASSLGKLGELFF. In DNA, the CDR3 is TGTGCCAGCAGCTTAGGAAAGCTGGGGGAGCTGTTTTTT. The full variable domain, in which reference TRBV11-2 and TRBJ2-2 provide the parts outside the CDR3, is EAGVAQSPRYKIIEKRQSVAFWCNPISGHATLYWYQQILGQGPKLLIQFQNNGVVDDSQLPKDRFSAERLKGVDSTLKIQPAKLEDSAVYLCASSLGKLGELFFGEGSRLTVL.

The chain links TRBV7-2 to TRBJ2-3, with 7 bases lining up with TRBD2. This CDR3 is 16 amino acids long. The J segment lost 2 bases and the V segment lost 1 base, leaving 6 bases of the junction unmatched. Germline CDR1 is SGHTA and CDR2 is FQGNSA. CDR3 in amino acids: CASSLVPGGTTDTQYF. The CDR3 DNA reads as TGTGCCAGCAGCTTAGTTCCGGGGGGTACCACAGATACGCAGTATTTT.

This chain uses TRBV4-3 with TRBJ1-1; 8 nucleotides match TRBD1. V trimming: 2 bases; J trimming: 7 bases; junction bases outside the gene matches: 9. Germline assignment: CDR1 LGHNA and CDR2 YSLEER. The CDR3 is 15 residues long. This chain's CDR3 is CASSQLTGGVDEAFF. The CDR3 nucleotides are TGCGCCAGCAGCCAACTCACAGGGGGGGTAGATGAAGCTTTCTTT.

The CDR3 loop is CASSYGGVGYGYTF. The CDR3 DNA sequence: TGTGCCAGCAGTTACGGGGGGGTTGGCTATGGCTACACCTTC. The rearrangement uses TRBV6-5 and TRBJ1-2; D is perhaps TRBD1 (5 bases). V was clipped by 2 bases and J by 4 bases, with 11 bases between them. The germline gives CDR1 MNHEY, CDR2 SVGAGI. The length of the CDR3 is 14 residues.

The chain couples TRBV7-2 to TRBJ2-1, with 11 bases that match TRBD2. The germline V gene encodes CDR1 SGHTA and CDR2 FQGNSA. The CDR3 loop spans 14 amino acids. V shed 4 bases, J shed 9 bases, and the junction held 5 bases outside the gene matches. CDR3 loop: CASSSTSGGGEQFF. In DNA, the CDR3 is TGTGCCAGCAGCTCCACTAGCGGGGGAGGTGAGCAGTTCTTC.

The chain has TRBV4-1 and TRBJ2-7, with 7 bases fitting TRBD1. CDR3 length: 14 residues. Germline assignment: CDR1 MGHRA and CDR2 YSYEKL. Trimming took 4 bases from V and 0 from J; bases not matched to a gene: 3. CDR3: CASSRTGDSYEQYF. In nucleotides, the CDR3 is TGCGCCAGCAGCCGGACAGGCGACTCCTACGAGCAGTACTTC.

J is TRBJ1-2 and V is TRBV4-1; no firm D call. The CDR3 length is 16 residues. Germline lookup yields CDR1 MGHRA and CDR2 YSYEKL. The V gene lost 3 bases and the J gene lost 5 bases, with 19 bases spanning the gap. The CDR3 spells CASSQASWAIRYGYTF. In DNA, the CDR3 is TGCGCCAGCAGCCAGGCCTCCTGGGCCATTAGGTATGGCTACACCTTC.

This chain uses TRBV5-6 with TRBJ2-7; a weak D match, TRBD1 (5 bases). The CDR3 extends over 17 amino acids. Germline V gene data show CDR1 as SGHDT and CDR2 as YYEEEE. The germline V and J ends were trimmed by 0 bases and 5 bases, with 21 bases remaining between them. CDR3 in amino acids: CASSLAWMAGMSNEQYF. CDR3 DNA sequence: TGTGCCAGCAGCTTGGCCTGGATGGCAGGGATGAGCAACGAGCAGTACTTC.

Of note for this clone: This sample also contains other DNA sequences that code for the same CDR3. The chain recombines TRBV7-9 with TRBJ1-2; 8 bases line up with TRBD1. V lost 4 bases and J lost 4; bases outside the gene matches: 5. The CDR3 runs 14 residues. Germline values: CDR1 SEHNR, CDR2 FQNEAQ (reference sequence). The CDR3 loop reads CASSSGQGPYGYTF. The CDR3 bases are TGTGCCAGCAGCTCAGGACAGGGCCCCTATGGCTACACCTTC.

This chain uses TRBV5-1 with TRBJ2-7; 9 nucleotides agree with TRBD2. The V and J ends lost 2 bases and 5 bases, in that order; junction bases with no gene match: 8. CDR1 and CDR2 (germline): SGHRS, YFSETQ. This CDR3 contains 15 residues. The CDR3 DNA reads TGCGCCAGCAGCTTAACGCGGGGGGGCATCAACGAGCAGTACTTC. The encoded protein is CASSLTRGGINEQYF. The full variable domain, with the rest looked up from reference TRBV5-1 and TRBJ2-7, is KAGVTQTPRYLIKTRGQQVTLSCSPISGHRSVSWYQQTPGQGLQFLFEYFSETQRNKGNFPGRFSGRQFSNSRSEMNVSTLELGDSALYLCASSLTRGGINEQYFGPGTRLTVT.

CDR3 bases: TGTGCCAGCAGGCAGGGGGCGGACACTGAAGCTTTCTTT. Protein sequence: CASRQGADTEAFF. V is TRBV28 and J is TRBJ1-1, with 8 nucleotides matching TRBD1. This CDR3 is 13 amino acids long. Germline lookup yields CDR1 MDHEN and CDR2 SYDVKM. J was trimmed by 3 bases and V by 6 bases; bases with no gene match: 3.

This clone was seen a few times. The chain combines TRBV30 with TRBJ1-5; 7 bases match TRBD1. Germline values: CDR1 GTSNPN, CDR2 SVGIG (reference sequence). Germline trimming cut 1 base from V and 5 bases from J; bases unmatched to any gene: 5. The length of the CDR3 is 14 residues. The CDR3: CAWSGQGGHQPQHF. The CDR3 DNA reads TGTGCCTGGAGTGGGCAGGGGGGACATCAGCCCCAGCATTTT. Full variable domain (rest looked up from reference TRBV30 and TRBJ1-5): SQTIHQWPATLVQPVGSPLSLECTVEGTSNPNLYWYRQAAGRGLQLLFYSVGIGQISSEVPQNLSASRPQDRQFILSSKKLLLSDSGFYLCAWSGQGGHQPQHFGDGTRLSIL.

This rearrangement joins TRBV27 to TRBJ2-5; 13 bases fit TRBD2. Germline CDR1 MNHEY, CDR2 SMNVEV (reference sequence). The J segment lost 5 bases and the V segment lost 7 bases, leaving 7 bases of the junction unmatched. The length of the CDR3 is 15 residues. The CDR3 reads CASTPLAGGQETQYF. The CDR3 DNA reads TGTGCCAGCACCCCACTAGCGGGGGGGCAGGAGACCCAGTACTTC.

The chain links TRBV5-1 to TRBJ2-7; a weak D match, TRBD1 (5 bases). Trimming cost V 3 bases and J 6 bases, with 13 bases left between them. The CDR3 consists of 13 residues. Germline values: CDR1 SGHRS, CDR2 YFSETQ. CDR3 sequence: CASSSDMPLEQYF. The CDR3 coding sequence is TGCGCCAGCAGCTCGGACATGCCACTCGAGCAGTACTTC.

CDR3 sequence: CASSKQPWLGQVHTNTEAFF. The DNA for the CDR3 is TGTGCCAGCAGCAAACAGCCGTGGCTGGGACAGGTCCATACCAACACTGAAGCTTTCTTT. This chain uses TRBV21-1 with TRBJ1-1; the table's D call of TRBD1 was not tested on the DNA. TRBV21-1 is given as a pseudogene. This CDR3 is built from 20 residues.

The chain joins TRBV28 to TRBJ1-6; TRBD1 might be the D (5 bases). CDR3 length: 10 amino acids. Germline V gives CDR1 MDHEN, CDR2 SYDVKM. Trimming pared 11 bases from V and 8 bases from J, leaving 7 bases between. DNA for the CDR3: TGTGCCGGGGGGGATTCACCCCTCCACTTT. Amino acids: CAGGDSPLHF.

The chain combines TRBV7-9 with TRBJ1-4, with 7 bases fitting TRBD1. Germline loops: CDR1 SEHNR, CDR2 FQNEAQ (reference sequence). The V gene end was trimmed by 3 bases and the J gene end by 7 bases; junction bases not matched to a gene: 11. This CDR3 is built from 16 residues. CDR3: CASSFSRQGRGEKLFF. The DNA for the CDR3 is TGTGCCAGCAGCTTTTCCCGACAGGGACGGGGTGAAAAACTGTTTTTT.

V and J are TRBV4-1 and TRBJ2-7; 7 bases line up with TRBD1. The CDR3 covers 14 residues. Germline CDR1 MGHRA, CDR2 YSYEKL. Trimming at V came to 3 bases and at J to 5 bases, leaving 7 bases not matched to a gene. The CDR3 loop reads CASSHDRVAHEQYF. The CDR3 region has the DNA TGCGCCAGCAGCCATGACAGGGTAGCCCACGAGCAGTACTTC.